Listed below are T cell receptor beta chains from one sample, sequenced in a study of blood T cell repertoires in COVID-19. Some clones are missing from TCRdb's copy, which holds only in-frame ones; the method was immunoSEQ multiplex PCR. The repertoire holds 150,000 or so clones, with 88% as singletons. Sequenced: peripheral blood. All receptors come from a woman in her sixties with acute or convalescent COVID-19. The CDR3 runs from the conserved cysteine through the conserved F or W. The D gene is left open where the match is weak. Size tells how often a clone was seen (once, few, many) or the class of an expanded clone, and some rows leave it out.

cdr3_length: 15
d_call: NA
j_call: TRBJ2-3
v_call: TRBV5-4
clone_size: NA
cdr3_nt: TGTGCCAGCAGCCTTTCCAGGGGAAGCACAGATACGCAGTATTTT
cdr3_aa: CASSLSRGSTDTQYF

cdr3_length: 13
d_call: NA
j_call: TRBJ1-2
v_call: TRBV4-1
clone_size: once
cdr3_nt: TGCGCCAGCAGCCAAGAGCCAGGGGCTGGCTACACCTTC
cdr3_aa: CASSQEPGAGYTF

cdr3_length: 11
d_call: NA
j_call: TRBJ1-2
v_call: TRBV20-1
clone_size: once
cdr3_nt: TGCAGTGCTAGAGTATGGGGCGACTACACCTTC
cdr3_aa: CSARVWGDYTF

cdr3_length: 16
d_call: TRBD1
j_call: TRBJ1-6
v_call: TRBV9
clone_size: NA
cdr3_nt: TGTGCCAGCAGCTTTACGCCGGACAGGCGGAATTCACCCCTCCACTTT
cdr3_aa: CASSFTPDRRNSPLHF

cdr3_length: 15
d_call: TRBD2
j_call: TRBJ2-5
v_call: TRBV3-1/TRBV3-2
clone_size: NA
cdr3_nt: TGTGCCAGCAGCCAAGGCCAGGCGGGGGGTGAGACCCAGTACTTC
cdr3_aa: CASSQGQAGGETQYF

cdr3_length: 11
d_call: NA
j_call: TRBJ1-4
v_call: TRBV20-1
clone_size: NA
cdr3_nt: TGCATTGGGGGGACTAATGAAAAACTGTTTTTT
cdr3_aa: CIGGTNEKLFF

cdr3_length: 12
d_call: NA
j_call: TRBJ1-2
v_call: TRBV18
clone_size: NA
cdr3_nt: TGTGCCAGCTCCCTTTCGGAGGGTGGCTACACCTTC
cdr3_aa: CASSLSEGGYTF

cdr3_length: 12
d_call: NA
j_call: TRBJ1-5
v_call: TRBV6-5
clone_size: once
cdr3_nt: TGTGCCACTGATGCAGGGTATCAGCCCCAGCATTTT
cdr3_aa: CATDAGYQPQHF

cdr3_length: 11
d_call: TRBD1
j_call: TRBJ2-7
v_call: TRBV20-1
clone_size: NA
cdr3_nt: TGCAGTGCAGCAGGGGGCTACGAGCAGTACTTC
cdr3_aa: CSAAGGYEQYF

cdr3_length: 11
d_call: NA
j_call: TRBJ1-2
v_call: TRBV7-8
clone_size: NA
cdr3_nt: TGTGCCAGCAGCCCGCCTATAAGCTACACCTTC
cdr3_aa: CASSPPISYTF

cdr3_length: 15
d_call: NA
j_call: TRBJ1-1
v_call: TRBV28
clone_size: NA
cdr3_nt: TGTGCCAGCAGTTTAGGCCTGGGGCTAGGCACTGAAGCTTTCTTT
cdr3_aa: CASSLGLGLGTEAFF